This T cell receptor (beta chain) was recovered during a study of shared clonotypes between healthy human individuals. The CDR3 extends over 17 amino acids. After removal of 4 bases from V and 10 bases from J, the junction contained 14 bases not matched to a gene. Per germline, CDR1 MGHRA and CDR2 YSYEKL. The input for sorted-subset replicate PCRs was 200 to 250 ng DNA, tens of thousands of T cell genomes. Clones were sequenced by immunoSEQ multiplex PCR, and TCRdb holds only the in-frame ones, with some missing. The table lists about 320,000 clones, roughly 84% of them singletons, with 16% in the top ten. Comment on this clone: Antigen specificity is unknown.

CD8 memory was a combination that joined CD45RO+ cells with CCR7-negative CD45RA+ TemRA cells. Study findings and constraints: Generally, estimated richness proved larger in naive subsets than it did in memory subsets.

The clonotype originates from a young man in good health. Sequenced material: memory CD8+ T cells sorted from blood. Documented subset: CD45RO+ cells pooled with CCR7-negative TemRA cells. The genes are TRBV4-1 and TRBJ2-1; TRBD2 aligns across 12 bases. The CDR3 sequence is CASSLPFLAGGVREQFF. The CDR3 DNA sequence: TGCGCCAGCAGCCTTCCCTTTCTAGCGGGAGGGGTAAGGGAGCAGTTCTTC.